The rows below give T cell receptor beta chains drawn from one sample of a study of cytotoxic CD8 clonotypes in ibrutinib-treated CLL. Measured with immunoSEQ multiplex PCR; TCRdb has only the in-frame clones, and not every one. This sample has almost 250,000 clones, with roughly 70% found just once. Sequencing used PBMCs, obtained after 24 months of ibrutinib treatment. The receptors come from a human donor with chronic lymphocytic leukemia. CDR3s include the opening cysteine and the closing phenylalanine or tryptophan. The D gene is left open where the match is weak. Size is omitted from some rows. Given values are once, few, many or a class for expanded clones.

cdr3_length | clone_size | d_call | j_call | v_call | cdr3_nt | cdr3_aa
14 | NA | NA | TRBJ1-5 | TRBV7-9 | TGTGCCAGCAGCTTGGGGGGAAACAATCAGCCCCAGCATTTT | CASSLGGNNQPQHF
13 | NA | TRBD2 | TRBJ2-7 | TRBV6-6 | TGTGCCAGCAGTGGGGGACTAGGAGGCGAGCAGTACTTC | CASSGGLGGEQYF
15 | NA | TRBD2 | TRBJ2-3 | TRBV28 | TGTGCCAGCAGTGAACTAGCGGGAGAAAAAGATACGCAGTATTTT | CASSELAGEKDTQYF
14 | NA | NA | TRBJ1-2 | TRBV18 | TGTGCCAGCTCACCAGGGGGCTCAGGCTATGGCTACACCTTC | CASSPGGSGYGYTF
15 | NA | NA | TRBJ2-5 | TRBV9 | TGTGCCAGCAGCCCTCGTGGTAGGGGTCAAGAGACCCAGTACTTC | CASSPRGRGQETQYF
13 | few | TRBD1 | TRBJ1-5 | TRBV30 | TGTGCCTGGTCCCGGGACAGGGATCAGCCCCAGCATTTT | CAWSRDRDQPQHF
12 | few | NA | TRBJ2-7 | TRBV29-1 | TGCAGCGCTTCCGGACCAAACTACGAGCAGTACTTC | CSASGPNYEQYF
15 | few | NA | TRBJ1-2 | TRBV30 | TGTGCCTGTTACCGAGAGAGAGAGAGCAAGTATGGCTACACCTTC | CACYRERESKYGYTF
15 | NA | TRBD2 | TRBJ2-7 | TRBV19 | TGTGCCAGTAGTATAGGAGTGGGGGAGGGATACGAGCAGTACTTC | CASSIGVGEGYEQYF
15 | NA | TRBD2 | TRBJ2-7 | TRBV9 | TGTGCCAGCAGCGTAGATCGCGCGGGAGGTCACGAGCAGTACTTC | CASSVDRAGGHEQYF